This T cell receptor beta chain was found in a study of blood T cell repertoires in COVID-19. The CDR3 has 14 amino acids. Germline lookup yields CDR1 LGHDT and CDR2 YNNKEL (reference sequence). V trimming: 6 bases; J trimming: 6 bases; junction bases outside the gene matches: 8. Libraries were prepared by immunoSEQ multiplex PCR; TCRdb keeps only in-frame clonotypes and omits some of them. Among about 130,000 clones listed, 78% were seen once. Sequenced material: PBMCs or T cells enriched from blood (not recorded which). The J gene is TRBJ1-5, the V gene TRBV3-1 (or the pseudogene TRBV3-2); 7 positions match TRBD1. This receptor was identified in a woman in her fifties or sixties who had recovered from COVID-19. CDR3 loop: CASSRQGLAQPQHF. As DNA, the CDR3 is TGTGCCAGCAGTAGACAGGGATTGGCTCAGCCCCAGCATTTT.